This T cell receptor beta chain was profiled in a study of blood T cell repertoires in COVID-19. Produced via immunoSEQ multiplex PCR; TCRdb's table is partial and in-frame only. The sample includes under 30,000 clones, roughly 85% of them seen just once. This CDR3 has 15 amino acids. The V gene's germline CDR1 is MNHNS and CDR2 SASEGT. V was shortened by 0 bases and J by 0 bases, with 9 bases between the two germline ends. This clonotype was obtained from a human donor in a cohort sampled during active COVID-19. Input material: peripheral blood. This chain links TRBV6-1 with TRBJ2-7; no clear D. The CDR3 is CASSEAQDSSYEQYF. CDR3 DNA: TGTGCCAGCAGTGAAGCCCAAGACTCCTCCTACGAGCAGTACTTC.